These T cell receptor beta chains were read from a single sample in a study of T cell responses to AZD1222 COVID-19 vaccine. Profiling relied on immunoSEQ multiplex PCR, and the TCRdb table lists in-frame clones only, not all of them. Of fewer than 200,000 clones listed, 85% to 95% are singletons. This material consisted of peripheral blood, taken 28 days after the second AZD1222 dose. The source of these receptors is an adult who received the AZD1222 COVID-19 vaccine. CDR3s include the opening cysteine and the closing phenylalanine or tryptophan. A D gene is named only where the DNA matches it firmly. The listing skips clone size in some rows; elsewhere it reads once, few, many or a size class.

-,-,14,TRBJ1-4,TRBV5-5,TGTGCCAGCAGCGGGGGGGCAACTAATGAAAAACTGTTTTTT,CASSGGATNEKLFF
-,-,13,TRBJ1-2,TRBV5-4,TGTGCCAGCAGCTTGGCCGTAGGAAGGGGCTACACCTTC,CASSLAVGRGYTF
-,-,15,TRBJ1-5,TRBV7-9,TGTGCCAGCAGCTTAGGGGGGGGCTGGGATCAGCCCCAGCATTTT,CASSLGGGWDQPQHF
once,-,14,TRBJ2-2,TRBV10-3,TGTGCCATCAGTGGAAGGCTTTCCACCGGGGAGCTGTTTTTT,CAISGRLSTGELFF
-,-,15,TRBJ2-1,TRBV2,TGTGCCAGCAGTGAAGTGGGGGGCAACTACAATGAGCAGTTCTTC,CASSEVGGNYNEQFF
-,-,13,TRBJ2-2,TRBV19,TGTGCCAGTAGTCACTTCTACACCGGGGAGCTGTTTTTT,CASSHFYTGELFF
-,-,18,TRBJ1-1,TRBV24-1,TGTGCCACCAGTGAACCCGGGAATGGGGGGAAGGCCAACACTGAAGCTTTCTTT,CATSEPGNGGKANTEAFF
-,-,13,TRBJ2-5,TRBV12-3/TRBV12-4,TGTGCCAGCAGACCGGGACATCCGGGGCCCCAGTACTTC,CASRPGHPGPQYF
-,-,14,TRBJ1-2,TRBV4-3,TGCGCCAGCAGCCAAGATCAGGAGGGATTCGGCTACACCTTC,CASSQDQEGFGYTF
-,-,13,TRBJ2-7,TRBV10-3,TGTGCCATACGCCGTCTGGACAGTTACGAGCAGTACTTC,CAIRRLDSYEQYF
-,TRBD2,14,TRBJ2-7,TRBV6-1,TGTGCCAGCAGCTTTGGGACTAGCTCAGACGAGCAGTACTTC,CASSFGTSSDEQYF
-,-,20,TRBJ2-7,TRBV28,TGTGCCAGCAGTGCCCCTCGCGAGGCAGGGACCCTTGGGGCACTCTACGAGCAGTACTTC,CASSAPREAGTLGALYEQYF
-,-,11,TRBJ1-1,TRBV7-2,TGTGCCAGCAGCCTAGGATCTGAAGCTTTCTTT,CASSLGSEAFF
-,TRBD2,13,TRBJ2-7,TRBV30,TGTGCCTGGTCTCGTAGCGGGAGAGGCGAGCAGTACTTC,CAWSRSGRGEQYF
-,-,14,TRBJ1-4,TRBV9,TGTGCCAGCACCGGACAGCCAACTAATGAAAAACTGTTTTTT,CASTGQPTNEKLFF